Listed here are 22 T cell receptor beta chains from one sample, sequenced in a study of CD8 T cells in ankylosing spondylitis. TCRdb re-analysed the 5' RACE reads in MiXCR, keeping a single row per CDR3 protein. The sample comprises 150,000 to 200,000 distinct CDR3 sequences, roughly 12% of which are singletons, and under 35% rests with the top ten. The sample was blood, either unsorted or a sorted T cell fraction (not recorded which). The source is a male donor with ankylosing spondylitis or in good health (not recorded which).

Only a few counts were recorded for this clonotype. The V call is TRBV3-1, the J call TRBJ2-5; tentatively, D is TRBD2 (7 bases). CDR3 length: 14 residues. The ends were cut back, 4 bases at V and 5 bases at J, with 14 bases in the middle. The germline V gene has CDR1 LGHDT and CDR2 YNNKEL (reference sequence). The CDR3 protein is CASSPIRGGETQYF. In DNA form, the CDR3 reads TGTGCCAGCAGCCCGATAAGGGGGGGGGAGACCCAGTACTTC.

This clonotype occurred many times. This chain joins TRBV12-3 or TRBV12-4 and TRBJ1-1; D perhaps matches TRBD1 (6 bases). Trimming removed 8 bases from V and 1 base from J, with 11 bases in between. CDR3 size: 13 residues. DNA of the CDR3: TGTGCCAGCGGAGCGACAGGGAACACTGAAGCTTTCTTT. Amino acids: CASGATGNTEAFF.

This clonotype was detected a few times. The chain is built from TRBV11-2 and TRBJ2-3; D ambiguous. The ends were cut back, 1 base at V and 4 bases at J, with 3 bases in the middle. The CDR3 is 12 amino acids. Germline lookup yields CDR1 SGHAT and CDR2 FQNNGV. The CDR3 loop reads CASSLVPDTQYF. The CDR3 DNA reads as TGTGCCAGCAGCTTAGTGCCAGATACGCAGTATTTT.

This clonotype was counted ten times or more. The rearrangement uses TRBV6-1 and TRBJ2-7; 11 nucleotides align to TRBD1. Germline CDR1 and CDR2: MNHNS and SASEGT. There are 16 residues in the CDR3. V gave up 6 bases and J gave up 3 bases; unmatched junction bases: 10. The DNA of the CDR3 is TGTGCCAGCAGCGTTCGGACAGGGGGCCGGGTCTACGAGCAGTACTTC. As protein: CASSVRTGGRVYEQYF.

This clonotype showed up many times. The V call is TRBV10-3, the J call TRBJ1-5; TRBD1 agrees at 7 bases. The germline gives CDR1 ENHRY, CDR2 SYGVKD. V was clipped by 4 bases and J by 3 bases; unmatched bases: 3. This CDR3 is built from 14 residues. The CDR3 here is CAISGGTDNQPQHF. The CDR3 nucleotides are TGTGCCATCAGTGGTGGGACAGACAATCAGCCCCAGCATTTT.

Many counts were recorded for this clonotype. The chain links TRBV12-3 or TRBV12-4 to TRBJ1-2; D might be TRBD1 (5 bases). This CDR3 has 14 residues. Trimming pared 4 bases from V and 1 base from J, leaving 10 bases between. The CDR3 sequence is CASSWQGVNYGYTF. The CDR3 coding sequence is TGTGCCAGCAGTTGGCAGGGTGTTAACTATGGCTACACCTTC.

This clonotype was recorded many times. CDR3 region: CASSPIGRYGEQFF. The CDR3, as DNA: TGTGCCAGCAGCCCTATAGGGCGATACGGTGAGCAGTTCTTC. The chain is built from TRBV5-6 and TRBJ2-1; D is unclear. The CDR3 totals 14 residues. Trimming left V 4 bases short and J 9 bases short, with 17 bases between. Germline assignment: CDR1 SGHDT and CDR2 YYEEEE.

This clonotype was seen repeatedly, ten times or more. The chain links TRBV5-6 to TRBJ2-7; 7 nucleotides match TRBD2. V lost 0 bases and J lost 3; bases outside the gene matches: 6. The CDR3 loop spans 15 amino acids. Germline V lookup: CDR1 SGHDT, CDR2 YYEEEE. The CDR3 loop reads CASSLAGRELYEQYF. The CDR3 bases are TGTGCCAGCAGCTTGGCCGGGCGGGAGCTCTACGAGCAGTACTTC.

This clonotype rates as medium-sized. The DNA for the CDR3 is TGCAGTGCTAGAGATAGGACAGGGCAGGACACTGAAGCTTTCTTT. As protein: CSARDRTGQDTEAFF. V and J are TRBV20-1 and TRBJ1-1, with TRBD1 matching 8 bases. J was trimmed by 3 bases and V by 0 bases; bases with no gene match: 6. The CDR3 is 15 amino acids. Germline CDR1 and CDR2: DFQATT and SNEGSKA (reference sequence).

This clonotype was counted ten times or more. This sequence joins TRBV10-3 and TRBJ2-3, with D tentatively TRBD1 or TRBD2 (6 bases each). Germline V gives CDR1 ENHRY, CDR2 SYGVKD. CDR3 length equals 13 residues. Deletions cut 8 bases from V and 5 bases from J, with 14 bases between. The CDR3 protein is CAIGGGGRDTQYF. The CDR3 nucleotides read TGTGCCATCGGAGGAGGGGGGAGAGATACGCAGTATTTT.

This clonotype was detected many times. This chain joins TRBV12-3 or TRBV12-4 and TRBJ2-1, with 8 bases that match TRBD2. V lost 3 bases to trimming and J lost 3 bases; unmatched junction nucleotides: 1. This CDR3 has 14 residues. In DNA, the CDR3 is TGTGCCAGCAGTTTGAGCGGGGGCTACAATGAGCAGTTCTTC. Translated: CASSLSGGYNEQFF.

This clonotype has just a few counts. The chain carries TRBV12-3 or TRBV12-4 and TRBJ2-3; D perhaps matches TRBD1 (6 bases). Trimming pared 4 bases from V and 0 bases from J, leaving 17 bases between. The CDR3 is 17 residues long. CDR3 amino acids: CASSSSRTDTSTDTQYF. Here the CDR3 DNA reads TGTGCCAGCAGTTCCTCAAGGACAGATACTAGCACAGATACGCAGTATTTT.

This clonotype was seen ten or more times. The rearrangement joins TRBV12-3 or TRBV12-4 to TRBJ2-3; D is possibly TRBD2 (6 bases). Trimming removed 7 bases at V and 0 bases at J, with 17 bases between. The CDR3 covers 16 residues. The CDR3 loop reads CASKEGGAPSTDTQYF. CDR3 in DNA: TGTGCCAGCAAGGAGGGCGGGGCTCCTAGCACAGATACGCAGTATTTT.

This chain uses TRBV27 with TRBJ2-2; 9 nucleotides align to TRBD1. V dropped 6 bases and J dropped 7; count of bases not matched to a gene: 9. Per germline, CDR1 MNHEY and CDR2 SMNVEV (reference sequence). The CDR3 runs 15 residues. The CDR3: CASSQGQGTFGELFF. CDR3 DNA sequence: TGTGCCAGCAGCCAAGGACAGGGGACCTTCGGGGAGCTGTTTTTT.

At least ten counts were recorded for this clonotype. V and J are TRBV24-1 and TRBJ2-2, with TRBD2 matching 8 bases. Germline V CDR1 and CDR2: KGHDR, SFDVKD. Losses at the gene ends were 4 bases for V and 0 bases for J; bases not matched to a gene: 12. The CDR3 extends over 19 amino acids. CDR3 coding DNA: TGTGCCACCAGTGACCTACTGGGTTCAGCGGGGGCGAACACCGGGGAGCTGTTTTTT. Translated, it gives CATSDLLGSAGANTGELFF.

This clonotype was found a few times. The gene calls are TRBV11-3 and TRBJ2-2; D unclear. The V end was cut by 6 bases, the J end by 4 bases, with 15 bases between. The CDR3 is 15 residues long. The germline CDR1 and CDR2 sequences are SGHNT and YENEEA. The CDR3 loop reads CASSLTALATGELFF. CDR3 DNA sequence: TGTGCCAGCAGTTTGACTGCGCTCGCCACCGGGGAGCTGTTTTTT.

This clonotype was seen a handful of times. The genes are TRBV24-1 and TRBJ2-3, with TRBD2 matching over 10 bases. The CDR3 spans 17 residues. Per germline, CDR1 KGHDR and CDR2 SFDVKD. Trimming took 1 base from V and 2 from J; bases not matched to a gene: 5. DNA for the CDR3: TGTGCCACCAGTGATTTTAGGAGCGGGGGGGCCACAGATACGCAGTATTTT. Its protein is CATSDFRSGGATDTQYF.

The DNA for the CDR3 is TGTGCCAGCAGCGTTGGACAGGTCTATTCACCCCTCCACTTT. Translating gives CASSVGQVYSPLHF. The chain employs TRBV7-2 and TRBJ1-6, with TRBD1 matching over 7 bases. V gave up 5 bases and J gave up 8 bases; unmatched junction bases: 6. The CDR3 is 14 residues long. The germline CDR1 and CDR2 sequences are SGHTA and FQGNSA.

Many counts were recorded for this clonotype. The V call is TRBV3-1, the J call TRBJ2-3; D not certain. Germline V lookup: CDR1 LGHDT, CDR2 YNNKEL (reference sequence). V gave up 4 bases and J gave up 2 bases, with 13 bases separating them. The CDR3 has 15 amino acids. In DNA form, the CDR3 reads TGTGCCAGCAGCCCGCCACGGGCAGCCACAGATACGCAGTATTTT. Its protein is CASSPPRAATDTQYF.

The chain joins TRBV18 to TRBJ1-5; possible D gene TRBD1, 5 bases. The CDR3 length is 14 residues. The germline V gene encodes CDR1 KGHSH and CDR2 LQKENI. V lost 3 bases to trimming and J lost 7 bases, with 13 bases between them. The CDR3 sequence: CASSPPGGLQPQHF. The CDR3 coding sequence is TGTGCCAGCTCACCCCCGGGGGGGTTGCAGCCCCAGCATTTT.

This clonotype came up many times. DNA of the CDR3: TGTGCCAGCAGCTCTAACAGGGGGATTAATGAAAAACTGTTTTTT. It encodes CASSSNRGINEKLFF. The V call is TRBV11-2, the J call TRBJ1-4, with TRBD1 matching 8 bases. J lost 4 bases, V lost 4 bases, and 5 bases had no gene match. The CDR3 length is 15 residues. Germline values: CDR1 SGHAT, CDR2 FQNNGV.

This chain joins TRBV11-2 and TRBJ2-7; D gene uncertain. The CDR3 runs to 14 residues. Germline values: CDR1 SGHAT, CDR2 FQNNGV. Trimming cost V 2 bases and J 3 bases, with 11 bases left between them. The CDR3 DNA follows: TGTGCCAGCAGCTTAATTTGGCCAAGCTACGAGCAGTACTTC. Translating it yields CASSLIWPSYEQYF.